This TCR beta chain was documented in a study of OX40 agonist ivuxolimab in advanced cancers. Sequencing used immunoSEQ multiplex PCR; TCRdb keeps in-frame clones, though not all of them. The profile covers roughly 68,000 clones, with nearly 90% appearing a single time and roughly 4% taken by the ten largest. V was trimmed by 2 bases and J by 6 bases, leaving 10 bases between them. CDR3 size: 14 residues. From germline, CDR1 is SEHNR and CDR2 FQNEAQ (reference sequence). The V gene is TRBV7-9, the J gene TRBJ1-4; no firm D call. Source: CD4+ or CD8+ T cells sorted from blood, taken in a trial of the OX40 agonist ivuxolimab. This clonotype was obtained from an adult with an advanced solid tumor such as melanoma, head and neck, liver or kidney cancer. The CDR3 is CASSLREEDEKLFF. CDR3 nucleotides: TGTGCCAGCAGCTTAAGGGAGGAGGATGAAAAACTGTTTTTT.